The T cell receptor (beta chain) described here comes from a study of blood T cell repertoires in COVID-19. At the level of the study: Acute and convalescent COVID-19 specimens originated in the United States, Italy and Spain.

Recruitment covered about two dozen US areas and drew participants whose ages spanned about 18 to 100 years. In the authors' workflow: Estimation of nucleated cell counts was performed using reference gene primer amplification. Only in-frame clones appear in the TCRdb table, and some are missing; sequencing was by immunoSEQ multiplex PCR. V and J calls and clone size are those listed in that table; D and trimming were worked out from the DNA. The sample has more than 110,000 clones; 80% to 85% are singletons. Trimming left V 0 bases short and J 2 bases short, with 5 bases between. CDR3 size: 14 residues. The V gene's germline CDR1 is LGHNA and CDR2 YNFKEQ. The count of this clone is one.

Sequenced: PBMCs or T cells enriched from blood (not recorded which). V gene TRBV4-2 combines with J gene TRBJ1-3; D gene ambiguous. The clonotype was recovered from a man in his forties with acute COVID-19. CDR3 sequence reads: CASSQERTGNTIYF. For the CDR3, the DNA is TGTGCCAGCAGCCAAGAGAGAACTGGAAACACCATATATTTT.